The clone carrying this T cell receptor beta chain was seen many times. The CDR3 covers 15 residues. CDR1 is SGHTA, CDR2 FQGNSA, per germline. V was shortened by 6 bases and J by 6 bases, with 21 bases between the two germline ends. This record belongs to a study of regulatory T cells in long-lasting Graves disease. With iRepertoire HTBI primers and Arm-PCR of CDR3 regions, TCR beta libraries were built. From the multiplex PCR reads, TCRdb called clonotypes with MiXCR, one entry per CDR3 protein. Of approximately 470,000 distinct CDR3 sequences listed, roughly 16% were seen once; the top ten hold 9% to 15%. Time point denoted: newly diagnosed GD, antithyroid drugs for less than 3 months. Following extraction of RNA from PBMCs, that RNA was used to make the TCR library. The same data also contributed to another study, on T cells in Graves' hyperthyroidism and ophthalmopathy. Turning to that study: When ophthalmopathy did not progress within 18 months, Graves' hyperthyroidism was considered stable. In making diagnoses, clinical symptoms, serum thyroxine and TRAb, thyroid ultrasound and orbital computed tomography were all used.

J is TRBJ2-7 and V is TRBV7-2; D is perhaps TRBD1 (6 bases). The receptor was isolated from a man aged 40-55 years with Graves disease. The sequencing here drew on peripheral blood mononuclear cells (PBMCs), taken at new diagnosis, from a patient treated with antithyroid drugs. CDR3 sequence reads: CASREPTGIVGEQYF. The CDR3 DNA reads TGTGCCAGCAGGGAACCCACAGGGATCGTGGGCGAGCAGTACTTC.